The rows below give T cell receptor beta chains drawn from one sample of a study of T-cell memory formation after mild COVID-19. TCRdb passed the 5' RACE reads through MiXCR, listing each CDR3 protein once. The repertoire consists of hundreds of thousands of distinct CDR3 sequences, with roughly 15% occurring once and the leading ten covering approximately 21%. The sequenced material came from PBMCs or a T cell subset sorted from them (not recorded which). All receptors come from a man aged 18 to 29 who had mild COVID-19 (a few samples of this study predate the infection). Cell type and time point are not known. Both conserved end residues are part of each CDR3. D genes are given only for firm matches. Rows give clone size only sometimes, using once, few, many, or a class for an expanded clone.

DNA: TGTGCCAGTAGTATAGCCGGGACAGGGGGCTATGGCTACACCTTC; CDR3: CASSIAGTGGYGYTF; size: few; V: TRBV19; D: TRBD1; J: TRBJ1-2
DNA: TGTGCCAGCAGTTTACAGGGGGCCGACACCGGGGAGCTGTTTTTT; CDR3: CASSLQGADTGELFF; size: -; V: TRBV12-3/TRBV12-4; D: TRBD1; J: TRBJ2-2
DNA: TGTGCCAGTAGTAGCCCCGACAGGGGGGACTCCGGGGAGCTGTTTTTT; CDR3: CASSSPDRGDSGELFF; size: few; V: TRBV19; D: TRBD1; J: TRBJ2-2
DNA: TGTGCCAGCAGCCAAGAGCCCCTGGCACGGCGGGGGGAGCTGTTTTTT; CDR3: CASSQEPLARRGELFF; size: few; V: TRBV3-1; D: -; J: TRBJ2-2
DNA: TGTGCCAGCAGCGCCCGGACAGGCAACCCCCCGAACACTGAAGCTTTCTTT; CDR3: CASSARTGNPPNTEAFF; size: -; V: TRBV9; D: TRBD1; J: TRBJ1-1
DNA: TGTGCCAGCAGTTTATCCGTCAGGGCTGGAGAGACCCAGTACTTC; CDR3: CASSLSVRAGETQYF; size: -; V: TRBV27; D: -; J: TRBJ2-5
DNA: TGCGCCAGCAGCTCGCAGGGCCCTAGCACAGATACGCAGTATTTT; CDR3: CASSSQGPSTDTQYF; size: many; V: TRBV5-1; D: -; J: TRBJ2-3
DNA: TGTGCCAGCAGGCCTGGACAGGGGGCGACTGGGGCCAACGTCCTGACTTTC; CDR3: CASRPGQGATGANVLTF; size: -; V: TRBV12-3/TRBV12-4; D: TRBD1; J: TRBJ2-6
DNA: TGTGCCAGCAGCGTAGACTCCTATAATTCACCCCTCCACTTT; CDR3: CASSVDSYNSPLHF; size: few; V: TRBV9; D: -; J: TRBJ1-6
DNA: TGTGCCACCAGTGCCAAGGGGGAGGGAGCTGAAGCTTTCTTT; CDR3: CATSAKGEGAEAFF; size: many; V: TRBV24-1; D: -; J: TRBJ1-1